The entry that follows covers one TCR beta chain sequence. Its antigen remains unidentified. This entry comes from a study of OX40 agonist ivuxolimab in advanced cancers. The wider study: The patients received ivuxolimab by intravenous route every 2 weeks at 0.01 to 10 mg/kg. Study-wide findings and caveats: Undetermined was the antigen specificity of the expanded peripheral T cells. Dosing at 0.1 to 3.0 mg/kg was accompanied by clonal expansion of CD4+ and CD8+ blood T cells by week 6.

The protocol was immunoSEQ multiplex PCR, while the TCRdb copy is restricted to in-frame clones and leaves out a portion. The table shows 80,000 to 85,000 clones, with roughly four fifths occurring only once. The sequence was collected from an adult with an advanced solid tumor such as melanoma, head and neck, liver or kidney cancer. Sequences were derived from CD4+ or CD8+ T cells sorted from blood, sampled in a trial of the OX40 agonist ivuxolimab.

The CDR3 is CASSLAGAGTGYNGYTF. For the CDR3, the DNA is TGCGCCAGCAGCTTAGCCGGCGCCGGGACAGGGTACAATGGCTACACCTTC. The chain is built from TRBV5-1 and TRBJ1-2; 9 positions agree with TRBD1. The CDR3 has 17 amino acids. Germline V gives CDR1 SGHRS, CDR2 YFSETQ. Trimming took 2 bases from V and 6 from J; bases not matched to a gene: 14.